This T cell receptor beta chain is drawn from a study of blood T cell repertoires in COVID-19 (TCRdb year 2020). Describing the broader study: Samples from collaborators originated in the United States, Italy and Spain and spanned both the acute and convalescent phases of COVID-19. A de-identified subject ID, COVID-19 status, age in years and sex were almost always included in the sample metadata. The dataset comprised deeply sampled blood TCRbeta repertoires from subjects exposed to, actively infected with, or recovered from COVID-19. Where HLA class I and class II types were available, the types were taken from metadata supplied by the sample provider, not from assay-based typing. The samples were drawn from two sources: the first 160 participants of the ongoing ImmuneRACE study, and 1,200 or so subjects contributed by 6 global collaborators. The material from the prospective study consisted of cDNA or gDNA derived from T cells, B-cell-depleted T cells, or PBMCs. The repertoires were made available in a free public database intended to serve as a resource for research on the immune response to SARS-CoV-2.

As for this clone: Its antigen has not been determined. Base-call qualities are not available, and no considerably larger clone is one nucleotide away.

In Seattle, one collaborating source enrolled patients while the infection was active and tracked those patients longitudinally over the course of disease. Collaborating institutions collected whole blood in K2EDTA tubes following their own protocols. For TCRbeta analysis, collaborator samples were shipped as frozen whole blood, as isolated PBMCs, or as DNA extracted from either sample type. What the research found in general, with its limitations: How much clinical and demographic metadata was included differed by source and by participant, and the metadata was provided uncurated.

The CDR3 holds 15 amino acids from the cysteine to the phenylalanine. The entry retains the CDR3 DNA only, 45 bases that are in frame from base 1. Germline trimming: 0 bases from V, 0 bases from J; junction bases outside gene matches: 2. CDR1 SGHTS and CDR2 YDEGEE were looked up in the germline V gene. TCRbeta CDR3 regions were amplified from genomic DNA by means of the immunoSEQ Assay, a bias-controlled multiplex PCR. Per the authors' processing: The number of nucleated cells in each sample was estimated by amplification of reference gene primers within the assay. To quantify the absolute abundance of each unique TCRbeta CDR3 rearrangement, sequence reads were collapsed and filtered. For each sample, productive Simpson clonality was calculated as the square root of Simpson's diversity index over productive rearrangements. TCRdb re-hosts the immuneACCESS table, in-frame sequences only. Its copies lack some clones; in the studies checked, an unresolved V gene accounts for under half of them, and the cause for the rest is not known. V, J and clone size derive from that table, while D and trimming were established from the DNA sequence. The sample has roughly 500,000 clones on record, roughly 89% of them singletons. The ten largest clones add up to 0.9% of the sample.

Sequencing input: peripheral blood. This receptor chain uses TRBV5-8 and TRBJ2-7, with 8 middle bases fitting TRBD2. The receptor comes from a man aged 18 to 35 with COVID-19, enrolled during active disease. Here is the DNA: TGTGCCAGCAGCTTGGGGACTAGCAGCTCCTACGAGCAGTACTTC. Its protein reads: CASSLGTSSSYEQYF.